This record covers a single TCR beta chain. Trimming shortened V by 4 bases and J by 1 base, and 15 bases separated the two germline ends. The CDR3 totals 16 residues. The germline V gene encodes CDR1 SEHNR and CDR2 FQNEAQ (reference sequence). Measured with immunoSEQ multiplex PCR; TCRdb has only the in-frame clones, and not every one. The data show around 140,000 clones, over 70% seen once. These data are taken from a study of blood T cell repertoires in COVID-19. Study overall: Specimens from acute and convalescent COVID-19 originated in the United States, Italy and Spain. From T cells, B-cell-depleted T cells, or PBMCs came the material, which was cDNA or gDNA.

The sequenced sample was peripheral blood. The chain combines TRBV7-9 with TRBJ2-3; a weak D match, TRBD2 (6 bases). The sequence derives from a man aged 55-75 years with active or convalescent COVID-19. The CDR3 bases are TGTGCCAGCAGCTCCCGGGACTTCATACGCACAGATACGCAGTATTTT. As protein: CASSSRDFIRTDTQYF.